This T cell receptor beta chain was captured by sequencing in a study of cytomegalovirus exposure and HLA in healthy donors. The wider study: Early on, a data release was issued that held approximately 78 million unique TCRs from HLA-typed donors.

PCR used 60 Vbeta primers and 13 Jbeta primers. Data came from immunoSEQ multiplex PCR; TCRdb stores just in-frame clones and leaves some out. The table includes about 190,000 clones, around 79% detected once. This clone was recorded once. Its target is not known. General study findings and limits: In an earlier analysis, productive rearrangement rates for most beta V segments clustered near 87% or 30%. In a later analysis, compared with equally common non-associated chains, HLA-associated beta chains were more expanded.

Donors likely had unrecorded immune exposures despite being nominally healthy when sampled. Germline CDR1 and CDR2: SGHRS and YFSETQ. Losses at the gene ends were 6 bases for V and 7 bases for J; bases not matched to a gene: 21. The CDR3 extends over 17 amino acids. The gene calls are TRBV5-1 and TRBJ1-2; 7 bases are a match to TRBD1. The sample comprised PBMCs. This TCR was sampled from a woman aged 45 to 65 in good health and CMV-seronegative. DNA for the CDR3: TGCGCCAGCAATGTAGGGGGCGCATTACTAGATCGGGGTGGCTACACCTTC. It translates to CASNVGGALLDRGGYTF. Based on the CDR3 plus reference TRBV5-1 and TRBJ1-2, the full variable domain is KAGVTQTPRYLIKTRGQQVTLSCSPISGHRSVSWYQQTPGQGLQFLFEYFSETQRNKGNFPGRFSGRQFSNSRSEMNVSTLELGDSALYLCASNVGGALLDRGGYTFGSGTRLTVV.